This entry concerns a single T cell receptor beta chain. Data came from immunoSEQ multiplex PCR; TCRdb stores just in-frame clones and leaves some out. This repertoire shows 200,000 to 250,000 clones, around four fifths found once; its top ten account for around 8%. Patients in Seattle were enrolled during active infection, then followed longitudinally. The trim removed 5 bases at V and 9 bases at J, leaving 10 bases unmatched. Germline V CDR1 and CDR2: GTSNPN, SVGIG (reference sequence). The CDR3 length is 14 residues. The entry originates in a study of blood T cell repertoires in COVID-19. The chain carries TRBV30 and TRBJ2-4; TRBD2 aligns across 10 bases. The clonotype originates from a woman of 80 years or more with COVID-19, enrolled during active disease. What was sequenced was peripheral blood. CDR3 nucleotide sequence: TGTGCCTGGCGTCCGGGACTAGCGTCGGGCATTCAGTACTTC. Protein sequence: CAWRPGLASGIQYF. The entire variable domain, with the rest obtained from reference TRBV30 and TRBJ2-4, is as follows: SQTIHQWPATLVQPVGSPLSLECTVEGTSNPNLYWYRQAAGRGLQLLFYSVGIGQISSEVPQNLSASRPQDRQFILSSKKLLLSDSGFYLCAWRPGLASGIQYFGAGTRLSVL.